This paragraph covers one T cell receptor (beta chain) sequence. The data are from a study of blood T cell repertoires in COVID-19. Looking at the study overall: COVID-19 samples collected from the United States, Italy and Spain covered acute and convalescent phases. T cells, B-cell-depleted T cells, or PBMCs supplied cDNA or gDNA.

Trimming at V came to 4 bases and at J to 8 bases, leaving 13 bases not matched to a gene. Germline V gene data show CDR1 as SGDLS and CDR2 as YYNGEE. This CDR3 spans 16 amino acids. Original analysis: Estimates of nucleated cell counts were drawn from the amplification of reference gene primers. Only in-frame clones appear in the TCRdb table, and some are missing; sequencing was by immunoSEQ multiplex PCR. V, J and clone size are taken as reported in that table, and D and trimming were inferred from the DNA itself. In the table there are some 210,000 clones, almost 85% of which are singletons. The material sequenced was peripheral blood. The rearrangement uses TRBV9 and TRBJ2-1; 9 bases are shared with TRBD2. This TCR was sampled from a woman between 45 and 60 years old with active or convalescent COVID-19. The CDR3 bases are TGTGCCAGCAGCACCCCGACTAGCGGATTGATCGATGAGCAGTTCTTC. Translating gives CASSTPTSGLIDEQFF. Full variable domain (rest looked up from reference TRBV9 and TRBJ2-1): DSGVTQTPKHLITATGQRVTLRCSPRSGDLSVYWYQQSLDQGLQFLIQYYNGEERAKGNILERFSAQQFPDLHSELNLSSLELGDSALYFCASSTPTSGLIDEQFFGPGTRLTVL.